These 3 T cell receptor beta chains were all obtained from the same sample, sequenced in a study of T-cell memory formation after mild COVID-19. MiXCR, applied by TCRdb to the 5' RACE reads, yields one record per CDR3 protein. The sample carries around 200,000 distinct CDR3 sequences, 20% to 25% recorded once. The sample consisted of PBMCs or a T cell subset sorted from them (not recorded which). These receptors all come from an adult woman who had mild COVID-19 (a few samples of this study predate the infection). Cell type and time point are not known.

This chain joins TRBV5-1 and TRBJ2-5, with TRBD1 identical over 11 bases. CDR1 SGHRS and CDR2 YFSETQ come from the germline V gene. J lost 5 bases, V lost 4 bases, and 13 bases had no gene match. The CDR3 length is 17 residues. DNA for the CDR3: TGCGCCAGCAGCAAAACCGGGACAGGGGGTCTACGGGAGACCCAGTACTTC. It translates to CASSKTGTGGLRETQYF. The full variable domain, with the rest looked up from reference TRBV5-1 and TRBJ2-5, is KAGVTQTPRYLIKTRGQQVTLSCSPISGHRSVSWYQQTPGQGLQFLFEYFSETQRNKGNFPGRFSGRQFSNSRSEMNVSTLELGDSALYLCASSKTGTGGLRETQYFGPGTRLLVL.

This clonotype was counted only a few times. The chain employs TRBV29-1 and TRBJ2-3; 8 bases are a match to TRBD2. The CDR3 runs to 15 residues. Looked up from germline, CDR1 is SQVTM and CDR2 is ANQGSEA. Trimming cost V 4 bases and J 3 bases; bases outside gene matches: 9. CDR3 amino acids: CSVAGGKSGTDTQYF. The CDR3 DNA is TGCAGCGTTGCGGGGGGGAAATCAGGGACAGATACGCAGTATTTT.

This rearrangement joins TRBV21-1 to TRBJ1-1. TRBV21-1 is assigned pseudogene status. This CDR3 has 16 amino acids. For the CDR3, the DNA is TGTGCCAGCATCCAAACAGCTAGGGTTTGGTCCACTGAAGCTTTCTTT. As protein: CASIQTARVWSTEAFF.